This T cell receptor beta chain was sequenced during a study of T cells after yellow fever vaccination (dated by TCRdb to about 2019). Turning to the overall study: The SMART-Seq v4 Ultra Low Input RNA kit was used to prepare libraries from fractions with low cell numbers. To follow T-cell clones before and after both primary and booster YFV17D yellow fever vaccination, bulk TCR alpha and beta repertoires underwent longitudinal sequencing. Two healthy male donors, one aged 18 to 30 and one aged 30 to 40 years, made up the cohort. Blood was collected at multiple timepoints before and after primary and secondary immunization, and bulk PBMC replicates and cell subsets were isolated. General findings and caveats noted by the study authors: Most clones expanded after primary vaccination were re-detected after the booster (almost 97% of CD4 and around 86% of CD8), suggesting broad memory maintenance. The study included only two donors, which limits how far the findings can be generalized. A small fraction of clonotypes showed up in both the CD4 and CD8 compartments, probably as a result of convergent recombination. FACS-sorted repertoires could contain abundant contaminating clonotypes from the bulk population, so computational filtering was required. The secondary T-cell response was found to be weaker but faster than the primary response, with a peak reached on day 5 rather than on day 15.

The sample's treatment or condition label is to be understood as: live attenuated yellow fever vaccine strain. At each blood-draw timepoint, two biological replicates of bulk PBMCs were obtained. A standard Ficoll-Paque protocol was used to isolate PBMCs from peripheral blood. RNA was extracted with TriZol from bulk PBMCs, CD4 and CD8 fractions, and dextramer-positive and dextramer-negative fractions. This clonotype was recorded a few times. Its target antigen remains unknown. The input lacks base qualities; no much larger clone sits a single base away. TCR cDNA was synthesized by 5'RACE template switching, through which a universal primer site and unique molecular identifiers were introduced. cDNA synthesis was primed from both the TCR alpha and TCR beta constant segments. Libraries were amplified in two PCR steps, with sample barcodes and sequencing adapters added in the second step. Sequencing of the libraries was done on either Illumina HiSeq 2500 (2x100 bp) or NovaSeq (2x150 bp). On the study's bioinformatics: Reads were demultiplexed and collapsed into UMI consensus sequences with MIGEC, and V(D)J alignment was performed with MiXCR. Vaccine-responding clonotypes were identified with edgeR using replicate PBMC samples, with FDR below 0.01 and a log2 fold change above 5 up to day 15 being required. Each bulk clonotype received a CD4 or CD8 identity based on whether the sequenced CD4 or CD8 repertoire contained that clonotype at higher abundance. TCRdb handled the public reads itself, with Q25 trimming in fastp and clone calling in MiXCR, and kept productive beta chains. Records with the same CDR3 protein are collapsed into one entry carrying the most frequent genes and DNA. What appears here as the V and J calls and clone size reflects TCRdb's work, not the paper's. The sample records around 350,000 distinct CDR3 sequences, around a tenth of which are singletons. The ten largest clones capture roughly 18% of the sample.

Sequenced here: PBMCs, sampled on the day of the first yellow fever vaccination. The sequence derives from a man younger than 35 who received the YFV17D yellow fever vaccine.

The CDR3 reads as follows: CASSVGSGRDSQPQHF. The DNA sequence is given as TGTGCCAGCAGCGTAGGGTCAGGTCGGGACAGCCAGCCCCAGCATTTT. The chain is assembled from TRBV9 and TRBJ1-5, with 7 middle bases fitting TRBD1. Unmatched junction bases come to 10, with V trimmed by 0 bases and J by 7 bases. Reading from cysteine to phenylalanine, the CDR3 counts 16 amino acids. This entry keeps only the CDR3 DNA: 48 bases, framed from base 1. The germline V gene gives CDR1 as SGDLS and CDR2 as YYNGEE.